Below are 32 T cell receptor beta chains sequenced from a single sample in a study of shared clonotypes between healthy human individuals. Libraries were prepared by immunoSEQ multiplex PCR; TCRdb keeps only in-frame clonotypes and omits some of them. Of some 740,000 clones listed, 92% were seen once; the top ten hold 20% to 30%. Terminally differentiated effector memory CD45RA+ cells were left out of the naive CD8 fraction, which was CD45RO-negative and positively selected for CCR7. The sequencing input was naive CD8+ T cells sorted from blood. These receptors were collected from a young man in good health.

This clone was counted between two and nine times. Being one base from a much bigger clone, this may be a read error. The chain uses TRBV27 and TRBJ2-2; unclear D gene. V shed 7 bases and J shed 1 base, with 1 base lying between them. The CDR3 has 11 amino acids. Germline values: CDR1 MNHEY, CDR2 SMNVEV (reference sequence). CDR3 coding DNA: TGTGCCAGCAAGAACACCGGGGAGCTGTTTTTT. Its translation: CASKNTGELFF.

This chain uses TRBV28 with TRBJ2-7; 10 positions agree with TRBD2. Germline lookup yields CDR1 MDHEN and CDR2 SYDVKM. The V segment lost 6 bases and the J segment 3 bases; nucleotides outside the gene matches: 5. The CDR3 has 14 amino acids. CDR3 sequence: CASRPLAGGYEQYF. The CDR3 bases are TGTGCCAGCAGACCTTTAGCGGGAGGCTACGAGCAGTACTTC.

The rearrangement joins TRBV7-9 to TRBJ2-7; D remains unclear. The CDR3 spans 16 residues. Germline assignment: CDR1 SEHNR and CDR2 FQNEAQ (reference sequence). V shed 1 base and J shed 0 bases, with 13 bases lying between them. The CDR3 nucleotides are TGTGCCAGCAGCTTAGGGTTGGGCGCCAGCTCCTACGAGCAGTACTTC. Protein: CASSLGLGASSYEQYF.

This sequence joins TRBV27 and TRBJ1-2; no reliable D call. The germline V and J ends were trimmed by 10 bases and 8 bases, with 11 bases remaining between them. The CDR3 sequence is 10 residues long. Germline CDR1 is MNHEY and CDR2 is SMNVEV (reference sequence). CDR3 sequence reads: CATRERGYTF. CDR3 DNA sequence: TGTGCCACTCGGGAACGCGGCTACACCTTC.

V usage is TRBV2 and J usage is TRBJ2-1, with TRBD2 identical over 14 bases. Per the germline V gene, CDR1 is SNHLY and CDR2 is FYNNEI. This CDR3 comprises 21 residues. The V and J ends lost 4 bases and 0 bases, in that order; junction bases with no gene match: 14. CDR3 bases: TGTGCCAGCAGTGGGGGAGCCGGGACTAGCGGGAGTTTGAGCTCCTACAATGAGCAGTTCTTC. The encoded protein is CASSGGAGTSGSLSSYNEQFF.

This clone was counted a few times. V usage is TRBV10-2 and J usage is TRBJ1-2; 12 bases are a match to TRBD1. The V and J ends lost 0 bases and 13 bases, in that order; junction bases with no gene match: 9. The germline CDR1 and CDR2 sequences are WSHSY and SAAADI. The length of the CDR3 is 15 residues. The CDR3 DNA is TGCGCCAGCAGTGAGTCGACGGGACAGGGGGCGATTTGCACCTTC. Protein sequence: CASSESTGQGAICTF.

As for this clone: Other nucleotide sequences from this sample produce the same CDR3. The chain carries TRBV9 and TRBJ2-1, with D tentatively TRBD1 (5 bases). The germline V and J ends were trimmed by 3 bases and 6 bases, with 7 bases remaining between them. This CDR3 comprises 12 residues. The germline CDR1 and CDR2 sequences are SGDLS and YYNGEE. CDR3 in amino acids: CASSGTSNEQFF. CDR3 coding DNA: TGTGCCAGCAGCGGGACATCCAATGAGCAGTTCTTC.

The CDR3 DNA is TGTGCCAGCAGCTCCTTTTCACGGCGCGAATCCTCCTACGAGCAGTACTTC. Its protein product is CASSSFSRRESSYEQYF. The rearrangement joins TRBV7-8 to TRBJ2-7, with D unresolved. The V end was cut by 4 bases, the J end by 0 bases, with 19 bases between. The germline gives CDR1 SGHVS, CDR2 FQNEAQ. This CDR3 comprises 17 residues.

This clone was observed a single time. The chain couples TRBV19 to TRBJ2-7; 7 nucleotides align to TRBD2. CDR1 LNHDA and CDR2 SQIVND come from the germline V gene (reference sequence). V lost 4 bases to trimming and J lost 0 bases; unmatched junction nucleotides: 6. CDR3 length: 15 amino acids. The CDR3 loop is CASSTSAGISYEQYF. CDR3 DNA: TGTGCCAGTAGTACCTCAGCGGGAATCTCCTACGAGCAGTACTTC.

The chain is built from TRBV9 and TRBJ1-3; D unresolved. CDR3 length: 13 amino acids. V lost 3 bases and J lost 4, with 8 bases in between. CDR1 is SGDLS, CDR2 YYNGEE, per germline. This CDR3 reads CASSAPRGNTIYF. The CDR3 nucleotides are TGTGCCAGCAGCGCCCCAAGGGGAAACACCATATATTTT.

The genes are TRBV6-1 and TRBJ2-5, with D possibly being TRBD1 (6 bases). Trimming pared 0 bases from V and 2 bases from J, leaving 19 bases between. The CDR3 spans 18 residues. The V gene's germline CDR1 is MNHNS and CDR2 SASEGT. The CDR3 DNA follows: TGTGCCAGCAGTGAAGCGCTTTTTCCTTACAGGGTACAAGAGACCCAGTACTTC. Translated: CASSEALFPYRVQETQYF.

The genes are TRBV13 and TRBJ1-1, with 9 bases aligning to TRBD1. J lost 0 bases, V lost 4 bases, and 3 bases had no gene match. CDR1 is PRHDT, CDR2 FYEKMQ, per germline (reference sequence). The CDR3 spans 15 residues. This chain's CDR3 is CASSSGQGMNTEAFF. The CDR3 DNA reads TGTGCCAGCAGCTCAGGACAGGGGATGAACACTGAAGCTTTCTTT.

The rearrangement links TRBV7-9 to TRBJ2-2, with 9 bases that match TRBD2. CDR1 SEHNR and CDR2 FQNEAQ come from the germline V gene (reference sequence). With V trimmed by 3 bases and J by 6 bases, 8 bases remained unmatched. The CDR3 sequence is 16 residues long. CDR3 residues: CASSFPGTSQAGELFF. The CDR3 nucleotides are TGTGCCAGCAGCTTTCCCGGGACTAGCCAAGCCGGGGAGCTGTTTTTT.

The rearrangement links TRBV13 to TRBJ2-3; 10 nucleotides match TRBD1. CDR3 length: 15 amino acids. V trimming: 5 bases; J trimming: 4 bases; junction bases outside the gene matches: 6. CDR1 is PRHDT, CDR2 FYEKMQ, per germline (reference sequence). The CDR3 DNA sequence: TGTGCCAGCAGCCAGCGTGACAGGGGGCCAGATACGCAGTATTTT. It codes for CASSQRDRGPDTQYF.

On this clone itself: This clone may be a read error of a much larger clone one base away. The same CDR3 also results from other DNA sequences found in this sample. The CDR3 sequence: CASSSSYEQYF. The CDR3 DNA is TGTGCCAGCAGTTCTTCCTACGAGCAGTACTTC. The chain employs TRBV27 and TRBJ2-7; no firm D call. The CDR3 spans 11 residues. CDR1 and CDR2 from the germline V gene are MNHEY and SMNVEV (reference sequence). Trimming stripped 4 bases from V and 1 base from J, with 2 bases between.

A word on this clone: In the same sample, other DNA sequences code for this CDR3. CDR3 residues: CSVEGGYEQYF. As DNA, the CDR3 is TGCAGCGTCGAGGGGGGTTACGAGCAGTACTTC. This chain joins TRBV29-1 and TRBJ2-7; either TRBD1 or TRBD2 may supply D (6 bases each). This CDR3 comprises 11 residues. Trimming pared 6 bases from V and 4 bases from J, leaving 10 bases between. Germline V gene data show CDR1 as SQVTM and CDR2 as ANQGSEA.

Remarks on this clone: The sample holds other DNA sequences that translate to the same CDR3. The chain couples TRBV7-9 to TRBJ2-1; 10 positions agree with TRBD2. CDR3 length: 16 amino acids. Looked up from germline, CDR1 is SEHNR and CDR2 is FQNEAQ (reference sequence). J was trimmed by 1 base and V by 6 bases; bases with no gene match: 6. In DNA, the CDR3 is TGTGCCAGCAGGCCGACTAGCGGGTCTTCCTACAATGAGCAGTTCTTC. Its translation: CASRPTSGSSYNEQFF. Full variable domain (missing parts from reference TRBV7-9 and TRBJ2-1): DTGVSQNPRHKITKRGQNVTFRCDPISEHNRLYWYRQTLGQGPEFLTYFQNEAQLEKSRLLSDRFSAERPKGSFSTLEIQRTEQGDSAMYLCASRPTSGSSYNEQFFGPGTRLTVL.

The rearrangement uses TRBV10-1 and TRBJ2-2, with 14 bases matching TRBD2. V shed 1 base and J 0 bases; nucleotides not matched to a gene: 10. The CDR3 has 21 residues. Germline values: CDR1 WNHNN, CDR2 SYGVQD (reference sequence). The CDR3, as DNA: TGCGCCAGCAGTGAGTTCGGGACTAGCGGGGGAGGCGAGCCGAACACCGGGGAGCTGTTTTTT. Its translation is CASSEFGTSGGGEPNTGELFF.

The chain carries TRBV5-1 and TRBJ2-1; 15 bases are a match to TRBD2. With 4 bases clipped from V and 4 bases from J, the junction kept 6 bases outside the gene matches. Per the germline V gene, CDR1 is SGHRS and CDR2 is YFSETQ. This CDR3 spans 17 amino acids. In DNA, the CDR3 is TGCGCCAGCAGCACGGGGACTAGCGGGAGGAAATACAATGAGCAGTTCTTC. Translation: CASSTGTSGRKYNEQFF.

J is TRBJ2-1 and V is TRBV4-2; 8 bases are a match to TRBD2. The CDR3 is made up of 17 amino acids. The J segment lost 8 bases and the V segment lost 3 bases, leaving 15 bases of the junction unmatched. CDR1 is LGHNA and CDR2 is YNFKEQ in the germline V gene. CDR3 residues: CASSHPWAGGAVDEQFF. DNA of the CDR3: TGTGCCAGCAGCCACCCGTGGGCGGGAGGCGCCGTGGATGAGCAGTTCTTC.

V and J are TRBV5-6 and TRBJ2-7; TRBD2 is a possible D gene (5 bases). Germline CDR1 and CDR2: SGHDT and YYEEEE. CDR3 size: 13 residues. The V and J ends lost 2 bases and 7 bases respectively, with 13 bases between them. The CDR3 loop is CASSLEGRQEQYF. CDR3 bases: TGTGCCAGCAGCTTAGAGGGAAGGCAAGAGCAGTACTTC.

The rearrangement uses TRBV9 and TRBJ2-3, with TRBD2 matching 8 bases. This CDR3 is 17 amino acids long. V shed 0 bases and J 4 bases; nucleotides not matched to a gene: 10. CDR1 SGDLS and CDR2 YYNGEE come from the germline V gene. The CDR3 DNA reads as TGTGCCAGCAGCGTAGCTAGAAGCGGGAGATCGTCAGATACGCAGTATTTT. Encoded protein: CASSVARSGRSSDTQYF.

V is TRBV25-1 and J is TRBJ2-3, with D possibly TRBD2 on 6 matching bases. CDR3 size: 16 residues. V was trimmed by 2 bases and J by 3 bases, leaving 15 bases between them. In germline, CDR1 is MGHDK, CDR2 SYGVNS. The CDR3 spells CASSEGGSYNTDTQYF. The CDR3 DNA sequence: TGTGCCAGCAGTGAAGGGGGGTCCTACAATACAGATACGCAGTATTTT.

Concerning this clone itself: At the DNA level, this CDR3 is encoded by other sequences in the same sample as well. The chain recombines TRBV27 with TRBJ2-5; D is perhaps TRBD1 (5 bases). The germline V gene has CDR1 MNHEY and CDR2 SMNVEV (reference sequence). This CDR3 region has 12 residues. V lost 2 bases and J 4 bases, leaving 5 bases between the germline ends. CDR3 bases: TGTGCCAGCAGTTTAAGGGGAGAGACCCAGTACTTC. As protein: CASSLRGETQYF.

This clone is a singleton in its sample. V and J are TRBV7-6 and TRBJ2-5, with a tentative D call TRBD2 (6 bases). Looked up from germline, CDR1 is SGHVS and CDR2 is FNYEAQ. V was trimmed by 5 bases and J by 5 bases, leaving 18 bases between them. The CDR3 spans 15 residues. The CDR3 sequence is CASSPEISRGETQYF. The CDR3 nucleotides read TGTGCCAGCAGCCCAGAAATAAGTCGGGGGGAGACCCAGTACTTC. The full variable domain, its missing parts supplied by reference TRBV7-6 and TRBJ2-5, is GAGVSQSPRYKVTKRGQDVALRCDPISGHVSLYWYRQALGQGPEFLTYFNYEAQQDKSGLPNDRFSAERPEGSISTLTIQRTEQRDSAMYRCASSPEISRGETQYFGPGTRLLVL.

The rearrangement joins TRBV27 to TRBJ2-3; 8 positions match TRBD2. The CDR3 extends over 16 amino acids. Trimming took 6 bases from V and 4 from J; bases not matched to a gene: 12. CDR1 and CDR2 (germline): MNHEY, SMNVEV (reference sequence). This CDR3 reads CASREYSGTGPDTQYF. CDR3 nucleotide sequence: TGTGCCAGCAGGGAATATAGCGGGACGGGCCCAGATACGCAGTATTTT.

The sample holds one count of this clone. The V call is TRBV5-1, the J call TRBJ2-1; D possibly corresponds to TRBD1 (5 bases). The CDR3 extends over 16 amino acids. V lost 4 bases and J lost 8, with 22 bases in between. Germline CDR1 and CDR2: SGHRS and YFSETQ. The CDR3 bases are TGCGCCAGCAGCCCCCTTGGGGCGGCCACTGGAGATGAGCAGTTCTTC. Its protein is CASSPLGAATGDEQFF.

The chain recombines TRBV15 with TRBJ2-5; the D call may be TRBD1 or TRBD2 (5 bases each). With 0 bases removed from V and 2 bases from J, the gap between germline ends came to 10 bases. The CDR3 loop spans 15 amino acids. CDR1 and CDR2 from the germline V gene are LNHNV and YYDKDF (reference sequence). CDR3 region: CATSRDLGVQETQYF. Here the CDR3 DNA reads TGTGCCACCAGCAGAGATTTGGGGGTTCAAGAGACCCAGTACTTC.

V is TRBV5-1 and J is TRBJ1-2, with 7 bases matching TRBD1. V lost 3 bases and J lost 4; bases outside the gene matches: 6. CDR1 is SGHRS and CDR2 is YFSETQ in the germline V gene. This CDR3 is built from 14 residues. The CDR3 loop reads CASSYETGTYGYTF. The CDR3 nucleotides read TGCGCCAGCAGCTATGAGACAGGGACCTATGGCTACACCTTC.

The gene calls are TRBV7-8 and TRBJ2-1; no firm D call. V dropped 5 bases and J dropped 7 bases, with 12 bases sitting between them. The CDR3 length is 13 residues. CDR1 and CDR2 (germline): SGHVS, FQNEAQ. The CDR3 sequence is CASSDDSLNEQFF. The DNA of the CDR3 is TGTGCCAGCAGCGACGACTCCCTAAATGAGCAGTTCTTC.

The genes are TRBV29-1 and TRBJ2-5; 8 bases align to TRBD1. This CDR3 has 14 residues. From germline, CDR1 is SQVTM and CDR2 ANQGSEA. The J segment lost 0 bases and the V segment lost 8 bases, leaving 8 bases of the junction unmatched. The CDR3: CSSWTGPNQETQYF. CDR3 DNA sequence: TGCAGCTCGTGGACAGGGCCGAACCAAGAGACCCAGTACTTC.

The chain couples TRBV19 to TRBJ2-4; D may be TRBD2 (5 bases). Germline assignment: CDR1 LNHDA and CDR2 SQIVND (reference sequence). CDR3 length: 12 residues. Trimming removed 7 bases at V and 14 bases at J, with 18 bases between. CDR3 in DNA: TGTGCCAGTACCAACGACGGGAAAGTGGAGTACTTC. This encodes CASTNDGKVEYF.